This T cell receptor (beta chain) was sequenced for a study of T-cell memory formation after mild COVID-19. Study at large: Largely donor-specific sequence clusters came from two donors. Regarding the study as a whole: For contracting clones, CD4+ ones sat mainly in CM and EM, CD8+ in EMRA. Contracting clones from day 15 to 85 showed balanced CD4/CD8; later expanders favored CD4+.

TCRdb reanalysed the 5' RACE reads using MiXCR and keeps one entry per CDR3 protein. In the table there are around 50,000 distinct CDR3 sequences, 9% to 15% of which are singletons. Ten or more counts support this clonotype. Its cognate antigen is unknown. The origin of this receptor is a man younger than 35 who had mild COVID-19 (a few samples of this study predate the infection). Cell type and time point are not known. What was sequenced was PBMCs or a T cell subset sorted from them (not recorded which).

The CDR3 region has the DNA TGTGCCAGCAGCTTAGGTTTACAGGGGGAAAACATTCAGTACTTC. Translated: CASSLGLQGENIQYF. The chain is built from TRBV7-2 and TRBJ2-4; 8 nucleotides line up with TRBD1. The CDR3 has 15 residues. J gave up 5 bases and V 1 base, and 4 bases lay outside the gene matches. Germline values: CDR1 SGHTA, CDR2 FQGNSA. The full variable domain, its missing parts supplied by reference TRBV7-2 and TRBJ2-4, is GAGVSQSPSNKVTEKGKDVELRCDPISGHTALYWYRQSLGQGLEFLIYFQGNSAPDKSGLPSDRFSAERTGGSVSTLTIQRTQQEDSAVYLCASSLGLQGENIQYFGAGTRLSVL.